This paragraph covers one TCR beta chain sequence. The data were taken from a study of blood T cell repertoires in COVID-19. Background on the study: The samples span acute and convalescent COVID-19 from the United States, Italy and Spain.

Sequenced by immunoSEQ multiplex PCR; TCRdb stores in-frame clones only, minus some. The top ten clones hold roughly 1.1% of a sample with around 380,000 clones, over 65% of them seen once. V lost 4 bases and J lost 4; bases outside the gene matches: 5. This CDR3 is 15 amino acids long. Germline loops: CDR1 SGDLS, CDR2 YYNGEE. The chain couples TRBV9 to TRBJ2-1, with 10 bases matching TRBD2. The sample consisted of peripheral blood. The sequence was obtained from a human donor with acute or convalescent COVID-19. The donor label of this sample is uncertain. The CDR3 region is CASSPGLAAYNEQFF. DNA of the CDR3: TGTGCCAGCAGCCCCGGACTAGCGGCATACAATGAGCAGTTCTTC.